This entry concerns a single TCR beta chain. This clonotype has ten or more counts. Its antigen is not yet known. Base qualities are missing; no much larger clone stands one base away. The record originates from a study of regulatory T cells in long-lasting Graves disease (TCRdb year 2021). Some background on the complete study: Antithyroid drugs had been taken for less than 3 months by newly diagnosed Graves' disease patients. Patients with persistent Graves' disease were compared with patients with newly diagnosed Graves' disease using TCR sequencing and RNA sequencing of peripheral blood. A total of some 35 samples underwent TCR sequencing, from about 13 patients with persistent Graves' disease and roughly 20 patients with newly diagnosed Graves' disease. The study took place in China and was registered as a clinical trial.

The library was generated by multiplex PCR. Sequencer: Illumina HiSeq 4000. iRepertoire HTBI primers and Arm-PCR amplification of CDR3 regions were used to construct TCR beta libraries. Before sequencing, the PCR products underwent gel purification. Per the original workflow: Gene usage analysis of CDR3 amino acid clonotypes used the approximately 56 TRBV and about 15 TRBJ segments found across samples. Filtered high-quality paired reads were merged into contigs using COPE and FqMerger. Contigs were aligned with BLAST to IMGT TRBV, TRBD and TRBJ reference genes, and CDR3 was defined per IMGT. Any clonotype with a frequency above 0.1% was classified as a highly expanded clone. Repertoire diversity was measured by Shannon entropy, and V-J evenness by the Gini coefficient. A clonotype found in more than one individual was treated as public. TCRdb reprocessing: public reads trimmed at Q25 with fastp, clones called with MiXCR, in-frame beta chains kept. Entries are consolidated by CDR3 protein sequence, retaining the most common genes and DNA. V and J calls and clone size were set by TCRdb, not the authors. The sample has about 520,000 distinct CDR3 sequences on record, approximately 12% of them singletons. In total, the top ten clones hold over 7% of the sample.

The CDR3 runs 19 amino acids, cysteine and phenylalanine included. The entry retains the CDR3 DNA only, 57 bases that are in frame from base 1. Looking up the germline V gene (reference sequence) yields CDR1 MNHEY and CDR2 SMNVEV. V trim: 5 bases; J trim: 2 bases; unmatched bases: 16. The time point label for this specimen denotes: newly diagnosed GD, antithyroid drugs for less than 3 months. For both TCR sequencing and RNA sequencing, RNA was extracted from PBMCs using TRIzol. Graves' disease was diagnosed according to American Thyroid Association guidelines. Patients for the study were recruited at an endocrinology department in Xi'an, China. From each patient, approximately 9 milliliters of peripheral blood was collected into an EDTA anticoagulant tube. Ficoll Paque Plus density gradient separation was used to isolate PBMCs, and no further T cell sorting was performed. An Agilent 2100 Bioanalyzer and agarose gel were used to assess RNA quality, and a NanoDrop 2000 was used to measure RNA concentration.

Findings and caveats that apply to the study as a whole: Persistent patients shared more public clonotypes among themselves (2,741) than newly diagnosed patients did (more than 850). Sequencing and analysis were limited to the TCR beta chain. Persistent disease showed preferential use of TRBV28, TRBJ1-2 and TRBJ2-5, whereas newly diagnosed disease favored TRBV20-1 and TRBJ2-1. Compared with newly diagnosed patients, patients with persistent Graves' disease had lower TCR Shannon entropy and fewer highly expanded clones, which suggests clonal expansion. Because the primary lesion, thyroid tissue, could not be accessed, the study looked at peripheral blood alone. The authors acknowledged the small sample size as a limitation that may reduce accuracy.

The data also belong to a second study, concerning T cells in Graves' hyperthyroidism and ophthalmopathy. In that second paper, the authors write: Stable Graves' hyperthyroidism was defined as no progression to ophthalmopathy during 18 months of follow-up. Hyperthyroidism patients were newly diagnosed, with disease duration under 2 months, and aged 18 to 65 years. Any patient with an uncontrolled infection, another autoimmune disease, pregnancy or lactation was excluded. Diagnoses were based on clinical symptoms, serum thyroxine and TRAb, thyroid ultrasound and orbital computed tomography. A first-round RT-PCR of the TCR CDR3 used the HTBI primer set with the Qiagen OneStep RT-PCR kit. Most expanded thyroid clonotypes (frequency above 0.001) were also found in blood, which suggests that blood repertoires may mirror thyroid immune responses. A 13 V-J signature model separated ophthalmopathy from stable hyperthyroidism, with nearly 90% sensitivity and 81.08% specificity in cross-validation and 80%/75% in testing. In validation, the model predicted progression to ophthalmopathy with approximately 69% sensitivity and approximately 78% specificity, a median of roughly seven months before onset. TCR V-J signatures able to tell the groups apart were searched for in a discovery cohort of about a hundred patients, of whom 40 to 45 had Graves' ophthalmopathy and 57 had stable Graves' hyperthyroidism. Prospective prediction of ophthalmopathy was tested in an independent validation cohort of 18 hyperthyroidism patients and 17 patients who later progressed to ophthalmopathy. For training and testing, the 100 or so patients in the discovery cohort were randomly divided in a 7:3 ratio. In addition, the study compared T-cell repertoires in thyroid tissue and in blood from roughly 6 Graves' hyperthyroidism patients. After sampling, hyperthyroidism patients received methimazole starting at 30 mg daily, and ophthalmopathy patients received high-dose intravenous methylprednisolone. A second multiplex PCR round built the libraries, followed by size selection and purification. Libraries were sequenced paired-end with 100 bp reads on an Illumina HiSeq2000. Raw data were processed with SOAPnuke, discarding reads with adapters, uncalled bases, mean Phred below 15, or no exact constant-primer or identifier match. COPE v1.2.5 was used to merge high-quality paired reads, and clonotypes were defined as unique nucleotide sequences. MiTCR v1.1 was used to align the clonotypes against IMGT TRBV, TRBD and TRBJ reference segments. The analysis included only V-J combinations with a frequency above 0.0001, which together covered 99.2% of the repertoires. The TCS score was defined as F50 (clonal expansion) divided by E x V (chaos), with BLOSUM62-based TCRdist calculated between CDR3 peptides within each V-J. Welch's t-statistics and random forest reduced just over 500 V-J features to around 14, which were used in a naive Bayes classifier (R e1071). No statistical method was used to fix the sample size in advance, and group allocation was not hidden from the investigators. TCR Vbeta CDR3 sequencing of 120 to 150 peripheral blood samples (fewer than 45 ophthalmopathy, over 70 hyperthyroidism and around 17 progressor patients) is reported in the paper.

This specimen was peripheral blood mononuclear cells (PBMCs), taken at new diagnosis, from a patient treated with antithyroid drugs. The receptor was isolated from a woman aged 25-40 years with Graves disease. Donor details come from another sample of the same person, matched by shared clones. The chain uses TRBV27 and TRBJ1-5, with TRBD1 identical over 9 junction bases. The DNA sequence reads TGTGCCAGCAGTCCTCTACCGGGACAGGGAATATACCGCAATCAGCCCCAGCATTTT. Translated, this gives CASSPLPGQGIYRNQPQHF.